Included here is one T cell receptor (beta chain) sequence, with context. This specimen comes from a study of T-cell reconstitution after alpha-beta-depleted transplantation in children. Unique molecular identifiers were incorporated during preparation of the TCRbeta library. TCRdb ran MiXCR on the PCR reads and lists one entry per CDR3 protein. Seen here are around 530,000 distinct CDR3 sequences, about 31% observed once, and the top ten hold around 2.3%. Germline lookup yields CDR1 KGHSH and CDR2 LQKENI. The CDR3 sequence is 13 residues long. V lost 6 bases and J lost 7, with 13 bases in between. Here the sequenced sample was PBMCs from the stem cell graft donor, taken from the stem cell graft. The chain carries TRBV18 and TRBJ1-5, with D perhaps matching TRBD1 (5 bases). The source of this sequence is a human donor who donated a stem cell graft to a child with aplastic anemia. The CDR3 DNA follows: TGTGCCAGCTCCGGGACCTTGGACCAGCCCCAGCATTTT. It codes for CASSGTLDQPQHF.